A single T cell receptor (beta chain) is shown here with its context. The clone's antigen remains unknown. It has no much larger one-base neighbor in the sample; base qualities were not kept. The data belong to a study of T-cell reconstitution after alpha-beta-depleted transplantation in children (dated by TCRdb to the mid-2010s). Some background on the complete study: T-cell immune reconstitution after TCRalphabeta/CD19-depleted allogeneic hematopoietic cell transplantation in children was quantitatively tracked in the study by means of TCR repertoire profiling.

Libraries came from PCR. TCRdb names Illumina HiSeq 2500 as the instrument used. To normalize quantification of the TCRbeta repertoire, the TCR libraries were built with molecular barcoding that relied on unique molecular identifiers. The raw public reads went through TCRdb reprocessing: fastp at Q25, MiXCR clone calling, in-frame beta chains kept. Each entry merges the rows of one CDR3 protein and shows their most common DNA and genes. The sample profile shows about 610,000 distinct CDR3 sequences; about 10% of them were found once. About 4.3% of the sample rests with the top ten. The germline V gene (reference sequence) specifies MNHEY as CDR1 and SMNVEV as CDR2. The CDR3 runs 14 amino acids, cysteine and phenylalanine included. Only the CDR3 part of the read is kept: 42 bases, read in frame from the first base. The junction shows trimming of 6 bases on V and 4 bases on J, plus 13 bases between the germline ends.

The receptor's source is a human donor who donated a stem cell graft to a child with acute myeloid leukemia. The specimen comprised PBMCs from the stem cell graft donor, sampled from the stem cell graft. The rearrangement combines TRBV27 with TRBJ2-1, with a weak D call of TRBD2 (5 bases match). The CDR3 is CASSGLIGYNEQFF. The base sequence is TGTGCCAGCAGCGGACTGATAGGGTACAATGAGCAGTTCTTC.